This T cell receptor beta chain was retrieved from a study of blood T cell repertoires in COVID-19. TCRdb's table, derived via immunoSEQ multiplex PCR, lists solely in-frame clones and lacks some. The sample includes roughly 120,000 clones, 60% to 80% of them seen just once. CDR3 length: 17 amino acids. With 6 bases clipped from V and 2 bases from J, the junction kept 13 bases outside the gene matches. Per the germline V gene, CDR1 is KGHSH and CDR2 is LQKENI. Followed longitudinally, the Seattle patients had been enrolled during active infection. The sequenced material came from peripheral blood. The clonotype was recovered from an elderly man with COVID-19, enrolled during active disease. J is TRBJ2-3 and V is TRBV18; 8 bases map to TRBD2. The CDR3 loop reads CASSQKLGGRPTDTQYF. The CDR3 region has the DNA TGTGCCAGCTCCCAAAAGCTGGGCGGGAGGCCCACAGATACGCAGTATTTT.